This record concerns one T cell receptor beta chain sequence. Its target is unknown. The CDR3 extends over 15 amino acids. CDR1 and CDR2 from the germline V gene are SGHTA and FQGTGA. Trimming took 1 base from V and 1 from J, leaving 10 bases between them. These donors, healthy bone marrow donors, were studied. The sample comes from a study of cytomegalovirus exposure and HLA in healthy donors. Overall study context: There were some 400 genotyped donors. Of these, 81% fell in the genetic ancestry cluster associated with self-reported Caucasian donors.

Primers for the PCR totalled 60 Vbeta and 13 Jbeta. The repertoire was sequenced with immunoSEQ multiplex PCR; TCRdb's copy has only in-frame clones and lacks some. The sample lists 150,000 to 200,000 clones; around four fifths were seen once. Study-wide results and limits: Most CMV-associated TCR beta chains were later found to appear HLA-restricted. As a later analysis showed, a missense DCLRE1C variant was linked to trimming of TCR beta V- and J-genes.

The V call is TRBV7-3, the J call TRBJ1-1; D gene ambiguous. This TCR came from a woman aged 18-35 years in good health and CMV-seronegative. The material sequenced was PBMCs. For the CDR3, the DNA is TGTGCCAGCAGCTTAAATGGGCGAGAGAACACTGAAGCTTTCTTT. This codes for CASSLNGRENTEAFF.